This passage covers 12 T cell receptor beta chains from one sample sequenced in a study of T cells after yellow fever vaccination. Each CDR3 protein is one row after TCRdb ran MiXCR on the 5' RACE reads. The sample yields 550,000 to 750,000 distinct CDR3 sequences, approximately 15% seen once. The material sequenced was PBMCs, taken on the day of the yellow fever booster vaccination. Source of these receptors: a man aged 25 to 45 who received the YFV17D yellow fever vaccine.

The table lists this clonotype with a few counts. The V gene is TRBV7-9, the J gene TRBJ2-5, with D perhaps given as TRBD1 or TRBD2 (5 bases each). This CDR3 comprises 15 residues. Trimming stripped 1 base from V and 5 bases from J, with 14 bases between. Germline V gene sequence: CDR1 SEHNR, CDR2 FQNEAQ (reference sequence). The CDR3 region has the DNA TGTGCCAGCAGCTTAGTTCTCTCAGAGGGGGAGACCCAGTACTTC. This sequence encodes CASSLVLSEGETQYF.

The chain employs TRBV20-1 and TRBJ2-1; tentatively, D is TRBD2 (5 bases). Germline V CDR1 and CDR2: DFQATT, SNEGSKA (reference sequence). The CDR3 has 15 residues. The V end lost 5 bases, the J end lost 8 bases, and 22 bases lay between the germline ends. The CDR3 protein is CSAQERTSGIYEQFF. The CDR3 DNA follows: TGCAGTGCTCAAGAAAGGACTTCCGGTATCTATGAGCAGTTCTTC.

The chain employs TRBV20-1 and TRBJ2-1; TRBD2 matches 12 bases. CDR1 and CDR2 (germline): DFQATT, SNEGSKA (reference sequence). The CDR3 is 19 amino acids. Trimming at V came to 0 bases and at J to 7 bases, leaving 16 bases not matched to a gene. The CDR3 spells CSAREYSTSGSFGRNEQFF. The CDR3, as DNA: TGCAGTGCTAGAGAATACTCGACTAGCGGGAGCTTCGGTCGAAATGAGCAGTTCTTC.

This rearrangement joins TRBV7-2 to TRBJ2-3; D is undetermined. Trimming shortened V by 0 bases and J by 2 bases, and 9 bases separated the two germline ends. This CDR3 is built from 15 residues. Germline CDR1 and CDR2: SGHTA and FQGNSA. The CDR3 DNA reads as TGTGCCAGCAGCTTAGCGTCGGTACTCACAGATACGCAGTATTTT. It yields the protein CASSLASVLTDTQYF.

This clonotype was seen a few times. This chain connects TRBV28 to TRBJ2-1, with D possibly being TRBD2 (5 bases). Germline values: CDR1 MDHEN, CDR2 SYDVKM. This CDR3 spans 14 amino acids. V was shortened by 3 bases and J by 12 bases, with 18 bases between the two germline ends. In DNA, the CDR3 is TGTGCCAGCAGTTTGGGTAGGCCAACACGGGGGCAGTTCTTC. This encodes CASSLGRPTRGQFF.

In this sample, this clonotype turned up many times. The chain employs TRBV5-4 and TRBJ2-1; tentatively, D is TRBD2 (5 bases). Germline CDR1 reads SGHNT; CDR2 reads YYREEE (reference sequence). V dropped 4 bases and J dropped 10 bases, with 18 bases sitting between them. The length of the CDR3 is 14 residues. The CDR3 nucleotides read TGTGCCAGCAGCCCGGGGTTTGAATTGCAAGAGCAGTTCTTC. Its protein is CASSPGFELQEQFF. Together with reference TRBV5-4 and TRBJ2-1, the CDR3 gives the full variable domain: ETGVTQSPTHLIKTRGQQVTLRCSSQSGHNTVSWYQQALGQGPQFIFQYYREEENGRGNFPPRFSGLQFPNYSSELNVNALELDDSALYLCASSPGFELQEQFFGPGTRLTVL.

The rearrangement uses TRBV20-1 and TRBJ2-7; D is perhaps TRBD1 (6 bases). The CDR3 contains 14 residues. In germline, CDR1 is DFQATT, CDR2 SNEGSKA (reference sequence). V shed 0 bases and J shed 1 base, with 10 bases lying between them. DNA of the CDR3: TGCAGTGCTAGAGATAGAAGGGGGTCCTACGAGCAGTACTTC. Its translation is CSARDRRGSYEQYF.

The chain has TRBV7-9 and TRBJ2-1; D is possibly TRBD2 (6 bases). Germline CDR1 and CDR2: SEHNR and FQNEAQ (reference sequence). The ends were cut back, 3 bases at V and 10 bases at J, with 13 bases in the middle. The CDR3 has 13 amino acids. The CDR3 spells CASSLGEVREQFF. The CDR3 DNA reads as TGTGCCAGCAGCTTGGGGGAGGTCAGAGAGCAGTTCTTC.

In its sample, this clonotype was seen once. The chain links TRBV19 to TRBJ2-7; 7 nucleotides line up with TRBD1. CDR1 is LNHDA, CDR2 SQIVND, per germline (reference sequence). The CDR3 consists of 14 residues. The trim removed 5 bases at V and 4 bases at J, leaving 8 bases unmatched. The CDR3 loop reads CASSFRTGVYEQYF. In DNA form, the CDR3 reads TGTGCCAGTAGTTTTCGAACAGGGGTATACGAGCAGTACTTC.

This clonotype was found many times. This sequence joins TRBV2 and TRBJ2-7, with 8 bases aligning to TRBD2. After removal of 3 bases from V and 3 bases from J, the junction contained 7 bases not matched to a gene. Germline assignment: CDR1 SNHLY and CDR2 FYNNEI. The CDR3 runs 15 residues. The CDR3 DNA is TGTGCCAGCAGTGACCCGACTAGCGCGTACTACGAGCAGTACTTC. Encoded protein: CASSDPTSAYYEQYF.

This clonotype has just a few counts. This chain links TRBV21-1 with TRBJ2-3. TRBV21-1 is marked as a pseudogene. CDR3 length equals 14 residues. Here the CDR3 DNA reads TGTGCCAGCAACCGGACGGCAGACACAGATACGCAGTATTTT. The encoded protein is CASNRTADTDTQYF.

The genes are TRBV19 and TRBJ1-2, with D possibly matching TRBD1 (5 bases). Looked up from germline, CDR1 is LNHDA and CDR2 is SQIVND (reference sequence). The CDR3 is made up of 11 amino acids. The V end was cut by 10 bases, the J end by 9 bases, with 15 bases between. The CDR3, as DNA: TGTGCCACTTTTGACAGCAATCGCTACACCTTC. This encodes CATFDSNRYTF.